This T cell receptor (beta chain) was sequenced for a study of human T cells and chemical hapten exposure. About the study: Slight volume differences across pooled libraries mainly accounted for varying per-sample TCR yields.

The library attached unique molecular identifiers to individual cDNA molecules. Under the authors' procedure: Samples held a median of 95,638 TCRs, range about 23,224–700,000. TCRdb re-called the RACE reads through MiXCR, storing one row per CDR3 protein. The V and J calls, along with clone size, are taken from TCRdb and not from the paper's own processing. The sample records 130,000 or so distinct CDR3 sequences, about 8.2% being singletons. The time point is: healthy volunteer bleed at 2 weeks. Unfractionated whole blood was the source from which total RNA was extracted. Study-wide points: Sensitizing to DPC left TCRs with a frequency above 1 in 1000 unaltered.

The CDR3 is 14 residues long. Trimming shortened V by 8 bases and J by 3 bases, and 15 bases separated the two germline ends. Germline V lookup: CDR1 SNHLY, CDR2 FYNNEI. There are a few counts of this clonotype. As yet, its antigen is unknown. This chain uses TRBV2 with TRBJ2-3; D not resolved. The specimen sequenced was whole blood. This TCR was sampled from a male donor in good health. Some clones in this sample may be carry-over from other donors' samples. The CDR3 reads CASWLAGLTDTQYF. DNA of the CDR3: TGTGCCAGCTGGCTCGCAGGTCTGACAGATACGCAGTATTTT.